One and the same sample provided the 15 T cell receptor beta chains below, sequenced in a study of blood T cell repertoires in COVID-19. The data were produced by immunoSEQ multiplex PCR, yet TCRdb's version contains in-frame clones alone and is incomplete. The table has fewer than 70,000 clones, 84% seen once. The specimen sequenced was peripheral blood. All receptors derive from a man aged 50 or older with active COVID-19.

The rearrangement links TRBV19 to TRBJ1-5; TRBD1 is a possible D gene (5 bases). The germline CDR1 and CDR2 sequences are LNHDA and SQIVND (reference sequence). This CDR3 spans 15 amino acids. V was cut by 5 bases and J by 3 bases, with 14 bases left in between. CDR3 region: CASSPFDSSNQPQHF. Here the CDR3 DNA reads TGTGCCAGTAGTCCCTTCGACAGTTCCAATCAGCCCCAGCATTTT.

The rearrangement links TRBV5-4 to TRBJ2-7, with D possibly TRBD2 on 6 matching bases. CDR3 length: 14 residues. Germline CDR1 SGHNT, CDR2 YYREEE (reference sequence). Deletions cut 6 bases from V and 0 bases from J, with 13 bases between. CDR3 in amino acids: CASTNHSGSYEQYF. DNA of the CDR3: TGTGCCAGCACGAACCATAGCGGCTCCTACGAGCAGTACTTC.

The CDR3 loop is CASNSPGQGAETQYF. In DNA form, the CDR3 reads TGTGCCAGCAACTCACCGGGACAGGGGGCCGAGACCCAGTACTTC. The chain has TRBV2 and TRBJ2-5; TRBD1 matches at 12 bases. This CDR3 is built from 15 residues. CDR1 and CDR2 from the germline V gene are SNHLY and FYNNEI. Losses at the gene ends were 7 bases for V and 5 bases for J; bases not matched to a gene: 8.

The genes are TRBV20-1 and TRBJ2-3; 11 nucleotides agree with TRBD2. V lost 3 bases, J lost 6 bases, and 8 bases stayed unmatched. The CDR3 is made up of 15 amino acids. Germline CDR1 reads DFQATT; CDR2 reads SNEGSKA (reference sequence). CDR3 sequence (DNA): TGCAGTGCTAGTACCGTACTAGCGGGAGATGATACGCAGTATTTT. It yields the protein CSASTVLAGDDTQYF.

The rearrangement links TRBV18 to TRBJ2-3; 9 nucleotides agree with TRBD2. Trimming cost V 6 bases and J 3 bases; bases outside gene matches: 16. From germline, CDR1 is KGHSH and CDR2 LQKENI. CDR3 length: 18 residues. In DNA, the CDR3 is TGTGCCAGCTCCCGCTCCCAGCGGGGGGAGTCAGAGACAGATACGCAGTATTTT. Protein product: CASSRSQRGESETDTQYF.

The gene calls are TRBV4-2 and TRBJ1-4, with 7 bases lining up with TRBD1. V lost 1 base and J lost 5; bases outside the gene matches: 4. Germline V lookup: CDR1 LGHNA, CDR2 YNFKEQ. This CDR3 region has 15 residues. The CDR3 region has the DNA TGTGCCAGCAGCCAAGGGGGACAGAACAATGAAAAACTGTTTTTT. Its translation: CASSQGGQNNEKLFF.

The chain couples TRBV5-1 to TRBJ2-3, with D maybe TRBD2 (5 bases). Trimming took 0 bases from V and 5 from J, leaving 19 bases between them. Germline V gene data show CDR1 as SGHRS and CDR2 as YFSETQ. The CDR3 extends over 17 amino acids. The CDR3 nucleotides read TGCGCCAGCAGCTTGGGGGCCCGTCTGGGAGTGAGAGATACGCAGTATTTT. Its protein product is CASSLGARLGVRDTQYF.

The J gene is TRBJ1-2, the V gene TRBV6-5; the match to TRBD1 covers 7 bases. The CDR3 consists of 13 residues. Germline V CDR1 and CDR2: MNHEY, SVGAGI. After removal of 5 bases from V and 7 bases from J, the junction contained 7 bases not matched to a gene. CDR3 DNA sequence: TGTGCCAGCAGTAATCGACAGGGACTTGGCTACACCTTC. This encodes CASSNRQGLGYTF.

This rearrangement joins TRBV5-1 to TRBJ2-3, with 9 bases lining up with TRBD1. Looked up from germline, CDR1 is SGHRS and CDR2 is YFSETQ. V shed 2 bases, J shed 0 bases, and the junction held 1 base outside the gene matches. The CDR3 extends over 15 amino acids. The CDR3 sequence: CASSFGQGSTDTQYF. As DNA, the CDR3 is TGCGCCAGCAGCTTCGGACAGGGGAGCACAGATACGCAGTATTTT.

V gene TRBV7-2 combines with J gene TRBJ1-1; the D gene is possibly TRBD1 (6 bases). Germline CDR1 SGHTA, CDR2 FQGNSA. The germline V and J ends were trimmed by 3 bases and 1 base, with 9 bases remaining between them. This CDR3 has 14 amino acids. The CDR3 coding sequence is TGTGCCAGCAGCTTTCAGACAGGGAACACTGAAGCTTTCTTT. Amino acids: CASSFQTGNTEAFF.

The rearrangement uses TRBV7-2 and TRBJ2-5, with D unresolved. Germline V lookup: CDR1 SGHTA, CDR2 FQGNSA. CDR3 size: 18 residues. Trimming stripped 5 bases from V and 0 bases from J, with 22 bases between. CDR3 nucleotides: TGTGCCAGCAGCCCGTCGTATGGCGGCTCCAAGTACCAAGAGACCCAGTACTTC. Protein sequence: CASSPSYGGSKYQETQYF. The whole variable domain, remainder taken from reference TRBV7-2 and TRBJ2-5, is GAGVSQSPSNKVTEKGKDVELRCDPISGHTALYWYRQSLGQGLEFLIYFQGNSAPDKSGLPSDRFSAERTGGSVSTLTIQRTQQEDSAVYLCASSPSYGGSKYQETQYFGPGTRLLVL.

V gene TRBV2 combines with J gene TRBJ2-5, with 12 bases identical to TRBD1. After removal of 0 bases from V and 5 bases from J, the junction contained 1 base not matched to a gene. Germline CDR1 is SNHLY and CDR2 is FYNNEI. CDR3 length: 15 residues. The CDR3 nucleotides read TGTGCCAGCAGTGAAGCGGGACAGGGGGCGGAGACCCAGTACTTC. As protein: CASSEAGQGAETQYF.

The chain carries TRBV11-2 and TRBJ2-3; 9 nucleotides align to TRBD2. Germline V gives CDR1 SGHAT, CDR2 FQNNGV. J gave up 6 bases and V 0 bases, and 13 bases lay outside the gene matches. CDR3 size: 18 residues. The CDR3 here is CASSLEGTSSGGGDTQYF. DNA for the CDR3: TGTGCCAGCAGCTTAGAGGGGACTAGCAGTGGGGGTGGGGATACGCAGTATTTT.

The chain carries TRBV29-1 and TRBJ1-2; 10 bases map to TRBD1. The CDR3 loop spans 13 amino acids. Germline CDR1 SQVTM, CDR2 ANQGSEA. Trimming removed 7 bases from V and 5 bases from J; junction bases left unmatched: 7. In nucleotides, the CDR3 is TGCAGCGAGGCGACAGGGGGCACTTATGGCTACACCTTC. The encoded protein is CSEATGGTYGYTF.

The chain links TRBV3-1 (or the pseudogene TRBV3-2) to TRBJ1-4; D is possibly TRBD1 (5 bases). V shed 4 bases and J shed 8 bases, with 17 bases lying between them. Germline V gives CDR1 LGHDT, CDR2 YNNKEL (reference sequence). The length of the CDR3 is 15 residues. The CDR3 DNA reads TGTGCCAGCAGCCTCCCTGGGGGGGTGCGCGAAAAACTGTTTTTT. Its protein is CASSLPGGVREKLFF.